This TCR beta chain appears in the sequencing data of a study of glioma-infiltrating T cells (TCRdb year 2016). A note on the overall study: Low-grade gliomas were represented by WHO grade II oligodendrogliomas or astrocytomas, and glioblastomas were represented by WHO grade IV tumors that were sampled at initial rather than recurrent diagnosis. Three low-grade glioma patients, several primary glioblastoma patients, and three non-glioma patients who contributed non-neoplastic brain tissue made up the paired cohort. Glioma patients received dexamethasone for six or fewer days before surgery. Each tissue-infiltrating repertoire was compared with the same patient's peripheral blood repertoire to measure divergence between tissue and blood T-cell populations. The study sequenced TCR alpha- and beta-chain repertoires from glioma tissue, from non-neoplastic brain tissue and from matched peripheral blood mononuclear cells. The sequencing target for blood libraries was roughly 4- to 11-fold coverage of 950,000 to 1,000,000 peripheral T cells. What the research found in general, with its limitations: VJ-independent divergence between tissue and blood was below expectation in non-neoplastic patients but above expectation in all gliomas, especially low-grade gliomas. Very few CDR3 sequences were shared between tissue and blood, attributed to high CDR3 diversity and limited sampling. A signature set of shared blood CDR3 motifs marked patients with low tissue-blood divergence and was depleted in highly divergent patients. Group comparisons were based on small numbers of patients: three non-neoplastic, three low-grade glioma and several glioblastoma patients.

As regards this clonotype: Its target antigen remains unknown. The record has no base qualities; no much larger clone is one base away.

Immediately after resection, surgical brain or tumor specimens were cryofrozen in liquid nitrogen, and peripheral blood cells were collected at the same time. The iRepertoire nested amplicon-rescue multiplex PCR (arm-PCR) platform was used to amplify TCR alpha and beta CDR3 regions from RNA. The input for one-step reverse transcription and amplification was roughly 85-400 ng of tissue mRNA or PBMC total RNA. After bead purification, a secondary multiplex PCR added Illumina adapters, and libraries were gel-purified between 200 and 400 bp. Internal 6-nucleotide barcodes were carried by the libraries and were used for demultiplexing. The libraries were sequenced on an Illumina MiSeq using 2x220 or 2x250 nucleotide paired-end reads. The paper's data handling went like this. Paired reads were merged with FLASH 1.2.11 and aligned to the GRCh37 human genome with BWA-MEM before extracting TRA and TRB reads. For V and J assignment, an IMGT-derived reference of cassette sequences and CDR3 motifs that included pseudogenes was used. Reads were translated in three frames, and productive CDR3s were defined by a C…FGXG motif without stop codons. A clonotype was defined as a unique combination of a V-J cassette pair and a CDR3 amino acid sequence. Hamming distance filtering was applied to reads, with thresholds set by the sequence error rate of each sample in mapped regions. In-frame beta chains were kept once TCRdb had trimmed the public reads at Q25 with fastp and called clones with MiXCR. Each entry merges the rows of one CDR3 protein and shows their most common DNA and genes. It is TCRdb's table, rather than the study itself, that gives the V and J calls and clone size. Within this sample are 300,000 to 400,000 distinct CDR3 sequences, with about two fifths of them counted one time only. More than 10% of the sample is in the top ten clones.

The source is a human donor with low-grade glioma or glioblastoma, undergoing nonglioma brain surgery, or in good health (not recorded which). Sequences were obtained from glioma tissue, nonneoplastic brain tissue, or PBMCs (not recorded which).

The sequenced DNA: TGTGCCAGCAGCCCGACCAGCCGGTCCCTTGCGCCCCAGCATTTT. Protein translation: CASSPTSRSLAPQHF. The chain is assembled from TRBV7-2 and TRBJ1-5; the D gene lacks a confident call. Per the germline V gene, SGHTA is the CDR1 and FQGNSA is the CDR2. A distance of 20 bases separates the germline ends of V and J, which lose 5 bases and 9 bases respectively. The CDR3 covers 15 residues, taking in both the cysteine and the phenylalanine. The retained sequence is limited to the CDR3, 45 bases, with the frame set at the first base.